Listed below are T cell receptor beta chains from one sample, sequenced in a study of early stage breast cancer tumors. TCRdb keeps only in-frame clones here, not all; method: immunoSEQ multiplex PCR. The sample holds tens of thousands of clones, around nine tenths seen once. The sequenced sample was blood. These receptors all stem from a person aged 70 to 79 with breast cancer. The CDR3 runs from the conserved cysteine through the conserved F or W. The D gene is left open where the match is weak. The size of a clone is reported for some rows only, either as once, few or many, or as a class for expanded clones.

CDR3nt: TGTGCCAGCAGTTTATCTGGGACAGGTTATGGCTACACCTTC
CDR3aa: CASSLSGTGYGYTF
d_gene: TRBD1
v_gene: TRBV28
abundance: -
j_gene: TRBJ1-2

CDR3nt: TGCGCCAGCAGCGGCTCTCGGACAGGGGTATCAGCCCTCCACTTT
CDR3aa: CASSGSRTGVSALHF
d_gene: TRBD1
v_gene: TRBV5-1
abundance: few
j_gene: TRBJ1-6

CDR3nt: TGTGCCAGCCTGGGGGGTGGCTACACCTTC
CDR3aa: CASLGGGYTF
d_gene: -
v_gene: TRBV7-2
abundance: few
j_gene: TRBJ1-2

CDR3nt: TGTGCCAGCAGAGGGGGATTTTACACCGGGGAGCTGTTTTTT
CDR3aa: CASRGGFYTGELFF
d_gene: -
v_gene: TRBV2
abundance: -
j_gene: TRBJ2-2

CDR3nt: TGTGCCAGCAGCTTGGAAACAGGTTCTAATGAAAAACTGTTTTTT
CDR3aa: CASSLETGSNEKLFF
d_gene: -
v_gene: TRBV5-4
abundance: -
j_gene: TRBJ1-4

CDR3nt: TGTGCCAGCAGCCCGACAGCCCTCAATCAGCCCCAGCATTTT
CDR3aa: CASSPTALNQPQHF
d_gene: -
v_gene: TRBV7-8
abundance: -
j_gene: TRBJ1-5

CDR3nt: TGTGCCAGCATCCTAGCCGGGTTCTCCTACGAGCAGTACTTC
CDR3aa: CASILAGFSYEQYF
d_gene: -
v_gene: TRBV7-9
abundance: -
j_gene: TRBJ2-7

CDR3nt: TGTGCCAGCAGCTTACAGGGGTTGAACACTGAAGCTTTCTTT
CDR3aa: CASSLQGLNTEAFF
d_gene: -
v_gene: TRBV7-9
abundance: -
j_gene: TRBJ1-1

CDR3nt: TGCGCCAGCAGCCAAGTCCTGCAGGGCAATGAGCAGTTCTTC
CDR3aa: CASSQVLQGNEQFF
d_gene: -
v_gene: TRBV4-1
abundance: -
j_gene: TRBJ2-1

CDR3nt: TGCGCCAGCAGCTTGGGACAGGGTCTCGACGGCTACACCTTC
CDR3aa: CASSLGQGLDGYTF
d_gene: TRBD1
v_gene: TRBV5-1
abundance: -
j_gene: TRBJ1-2

CDR3nt: TGCAGCGTTGTAAATTTCGGTGAAAAACTGTTTTTT
CDR3aa: CSVVNFGEKLFF
d_gene: -
v_gene: TRBV29-1
abundance: -
j_gene: TRBJ1-4

CDR3nt: TGTGCCAGCAGGACCCGAGGTGGGGCTAGGGGTAATGAAAAACTGTTTTTT
CDR3aa: CASRTRGGARGNEKLFF
d_gene: -
v_gene: TRBV6-4
abundance: -
j_gene: TRBJ1-4

CDR3nt: TGTGCCAGCAGTTACCCGGGACTAGCGGGAGTCTACGAGCAGTACTTC
CDR3aa: CASSYPGLAGVYEQYF
d_gene: TRBD2
v_gene: TRBV6-5
abundance: -
j_gene: TRBJ2-7

CDR3nt: TGTGCCAGTAGTATACGTGGCAGCCAAGAGACCCAGTACTTC
CDR3aa: CASSIRGSQETQYF
d_gene: -
v_gene: TRBV19
abundance: -
j_gene: TRBJ2-5

CDR3nt: TGTGCCAGCAGCAAAATCAGGCTTCCCTATGGCTACACCTTC
CDR3aa: CASSKIRLPYGYTF
d_gene: -
v_gene: TRBV21-1
abundance: -
j_gene: TRBJ1-2

CDR3nt: TGTGCCTGGAGTTCAGAGGGGACAGGCTTGCGGGCTAATGAAAAACTGTTTTTT
CDR3aa: CAWSSEGTGLRANEKLFF
d_gene: TRBD1
v_gene: TRBV30
abundance: -
j_gene: TRBJ1-4

CDR3nt: TGTGCCAGCAGCCTAAGGGGACTAGCGGGGGTCGCGAACACCGGGGAGCTGTTTTTT
CDR3aa: CASSLRGLAGVANTGELFF
d_gene: TRBD2
v_gene: TRBV7-2
abundance: -
j_gene: TRBJ2-2

CDR3nt: TGTGCCAGCAGTTTTTACTCTACGAACGGACAGGCCTATGGCTACACCTTC
CDR3aa: CASSFYSTNGQAYGYTF
d_gene: TRBD1
v_gene: TRBV28
abundance: once
j_gene: TRBJ1-2

CDR3nt: TGTGCCTGGAGTTTGAACAGTCGCCAGCCCCAGCATTTT
CDR3aa: CAWSLNSRQPQHF
d_gene: -
v_gene: TRBV30
abundance: -
j_gene: TRBJ1-5

CDR3nt: TGTGCCAGCAGATACCTAGCGGGATTCGACAATGAGCAGTTCTTC
CDR3aa: CASRYLAGFDNEQFF
d_gene: TRBD2
v_gene: TRBV27
abundance: once
j_gene: TRBJ2-1

CDR3nt: TGTGCCAGTAGTCTACAGGGTATTATCGATCCCACCTTC
CDR3aa: CASSLQGIIDPTF
d_gene: -
v_gene: TRBV19
abundance: few
j_gene: TRBJ1-2

CDR3nt: TGTGCCAGCAGTTACCGCGTCACCCGCTCTGGAAACACCATATATTTT
CDR3aa: CASSYRVTRSGNTIYF
d_gene: -
v_gene: TRBV6-6
abundance: -
j_gene: TRBJ1-3

CDR3nt: TGCGCCAGCAGCCAAGAATCCGCGGCTACCACAGATACGCAGTATTTT
CDR3aa: CASSQESAATTDTQYF
d_gene: -
v_gene: TRBV4-1
abundance: -
j_gene: TRBJ2-3

CDR3nt: TGTGCCAGCTCCCATGGACAGGGGGACACTGAAGCTTTCTTT
CDR3aa: CASSHGQGDTEAFF
d_gene: TRBD1
v_gene: TRBV18
abundance: -
j_gene: TRBJ1-1

CDR3nt: TGTGCCAGCAGCCCAAGAGGTCCGGTCACAGATACGCAGTATTTT
CDR3aa: CASSPRGPVTDTQYF
d_gene: -
v_gene: TRBV4-2
abundance: -
j_gene: TRBJ2-3

CDR3nt: TGCGCCAGCAGCCCGGGGAGTTCGAGCACTGAAGCTTTCTTT
CDR3aa: CASSPGSSSTEAFF
d_gene: -
v_gene: TRBV5-1
abundance: -
j_gene: TRBJ1-1

CDR3nt: TGTGCCAGTAGTATACCCGGCAGGGGGCTAGGTGAAGCTTTCTTT
CDR3aa: CASSIPGRGLGEAFF
d_gene: TRBD1
v_gene: TRBV19
abundance: -
j_gene: TRBJ1-1

CDR3nt: TGTGCCAGCAGTTCCTCGGGACAGGGGGACGAGCAGTACTTC
CDR3aa: CASSSSGQGDEQYF
d_gene: TRBD1
v_gene: TRBV28
abundance: -
j_gene: TRBJ2-7

CDR3nt: TGTGCCAGCAGCTTGTCTGGGGCGAGTCGGGACACCGGGGAGCTGTTTTTT
CDR3aa: CASSLSGASRDTGELFF
d_gene: -
v_gene: TRBV5-8
abundance: -
j_gene: TRBJ2-2

CDR3nt: TGTGCCAGCACTTCCCGGACAGGGACGAACACCGGGGAGCTGTTTTTT
CDR3aa: CASTSRTGTNTGELFF
d_gene: TRBD1
v_gene: TRBV13
abundance: -
j_gene: TRBJ2-2

CDR3nt: TGTGCCAGCAGTTTGGACAGCTCCTACGAGCAGTACTTC
CDR3aa: CASSLDSSYEQYF
d_gene: -
v_gene: TRBV7-9
abundance: once
j_gene: TRBJ2-7

CDR3nt: TGTGCCGTAAGGGAGAGCTCCTACAATGAGCAGTTCTTC
CDR3aa: CAVRESSYNEQFF
d_gene: -
v_gene: TRBV6-5
abundance: -
j_gene: TRBJ2-1

CDR3nt: TGTGCCACCAGCACCAACAGGGCGGCCGGGGAGCTGTTTTTT
CDR3aa: CATSTNRAAGELFF
d_gene: -
v_gene: TRBV15
abundance: -
j_gene: TRBJ2-2

CDR3nt: TGTGCCAGCAGCGCGAAGACAGGGCACAATGAGCAGTTCTTC
CDR3aa: CASSAKTGHNEQFF
d_gene: TRBD1
v_gene: TRBV7-6
abundance: -
j_gene: TRBJ2-1

CDR3nt: TGTGCCAGCAGTTTTGACAGGGGGCACGGCTACACCTTC
CDR3aa: CASSFDRGHGYTF
d_gene: TRBD1
v_gene: TRBV6-5
abundance: -
j_gene: TRBJ1-2

CDR3nt: TGTGCCAGCAGTTTGTACCCCTGGGGCGCTTTCTTT
CDR3aa: CASSLYPWGAFF
d_gene: -
v_gene: TRBV6-1
abundance: -
j_gene: TRBJ1-1

CDR3nt: TGTGCCAGCAGCGTAGGCCCTAGTGAAAAACTGTTTTTT
CDR3aa: CASSVGPSEKLFF
d_gene: -
v_gene: TRBV9
abundance: -
j_gene: TRBJ1-4

CDR3nt: TGTGCCAGCAGCCAGGACAGGGTTAATGAAAAACTGTTTTTT
CDR3aa: CASSQDRVNEKLFF
d_gene: TRBD1
v_gene: TRBV4-2
abundance: -
j_gene: TRBJ1-4

CDR3nt: TGTGCCAGCAGTCGACTAGATAGGGACACCGGGGAGCTGTTTTTT
CDR3aa: CASSRLDRDTGELFF
d_gene: -
v_gene: TRBV6-5
abundance: -
j_gene: TRBJ2-2

CDR3nt: TGTGCCAGCAGCTTCGTGGGCGGGGGGGCGAGCACAGATACGCAGTATTTT
CDR3aa: CASSFVGGGASTDTQYF
d_gene: TRBD2
v_gene: TRBV11-2
abundance: few
j_gene: TRBJ2-3

CDR3nt: TGTGCCTGGACCACCCCGGGACAGGGACCAAGGGACACTGAAGCTTTCTTT
CDR3aa: CAWTTPGQGPRDTEAFF
d_gene: TRBD1
v_gene: TRBV30
abundance: -
j_gene: TRBJ1-1

CDR3nt: TGCGCCAGCAGCCAATTACAGGGGCGGAATCAGCCCCAGCATTTT
CDR3aa: CASSQLQGRNQPQHF
d_gene: TRBD1
v_gene: TRBV4-1
abundance: -
j_gene: TRBJ1-5

CDR3nt: TGTGCCAGCAGTCTAAAACTAGAGCGGGGAGCCTACGAGCAGTACTTC
CDR3aa: CASSLKLERGAYEQYF
d_gene: TRBD2
v_gene: TRBV27
abundance: -
j_gene: TRBJ2-7